Described below is a single T cell receptor (beta chain) sequence and its context. Its antigen remains unknown. CD4+ T cells specific for antigen were expanded with viral peptide pools by the ViraFEST assay before sequencing. CD4+ T cells were isolated after less than 12 days of culture. It was two doses of either the BNT162b2 or mRNA-1273 vaccine that participants received. These data come from a study of vaccination effects on CD4 cells after COVID-19. Assay: immunoSEQ multiplex PCR; the TCRdb copy retains only in-frame clones and omits some. The sample shows tens of thousands of clones, about 86% of them seen only once. Study results and caveats: Researchers reported few convalescent patients and no early post-infection timepoints in the study.

Germline CDR1 and CDR2: GTSNPN and SVGIG (reference sequence). The CDR3 has 13 residues. Trimming left V 7 bases short and J 8 bases short, with 17 bases between. The specimen comprised CD4+ T cells from PBMCs cultured with HCoV-229E spike peptides, sampled after COVID-19 vaccination. The TCR originated in a human donor who received a COVID-19 vaccine. The chain uses TRBV30 and TRBJ1-4; D is undetermined. CDR3 DNA: TGTGCCTCGCGATTAAACGGTCGGGAAAAACTGTTTTTT. Its protein is CASRLNGREKLFF.